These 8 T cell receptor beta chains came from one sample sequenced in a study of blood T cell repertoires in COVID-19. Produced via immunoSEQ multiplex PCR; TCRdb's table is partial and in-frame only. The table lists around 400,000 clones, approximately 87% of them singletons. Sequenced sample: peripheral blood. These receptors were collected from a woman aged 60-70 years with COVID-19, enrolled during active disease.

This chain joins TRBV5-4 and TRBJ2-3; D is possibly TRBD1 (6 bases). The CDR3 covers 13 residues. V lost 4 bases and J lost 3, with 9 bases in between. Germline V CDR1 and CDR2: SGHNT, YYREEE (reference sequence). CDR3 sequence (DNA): TGTGCCAGCAGCGGCACAGGGACAGATACGCAGTATTTT. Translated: CASSGTGTDTQYF.

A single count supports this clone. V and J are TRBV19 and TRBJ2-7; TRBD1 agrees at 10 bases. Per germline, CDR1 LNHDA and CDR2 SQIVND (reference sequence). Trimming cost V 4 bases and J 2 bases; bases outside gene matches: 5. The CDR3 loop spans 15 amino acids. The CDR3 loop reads CASSTPGTGAYEQYF. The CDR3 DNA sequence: TGTGCCAGTAGTACCCCCGGGACAGGGGCCTACGAGCAGTACTTC. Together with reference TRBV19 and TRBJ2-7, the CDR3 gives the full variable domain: DGGITQSPKYLFRKEGQNVTLSCEQNLNHDAMYWYRQDPGQGLRLIYYSQIVNDFQKGDIAEGYSVSREKKESFPLTVTSAQKNPTAFYLCASSTPGTGAYEQYFGPGTRLTVT.

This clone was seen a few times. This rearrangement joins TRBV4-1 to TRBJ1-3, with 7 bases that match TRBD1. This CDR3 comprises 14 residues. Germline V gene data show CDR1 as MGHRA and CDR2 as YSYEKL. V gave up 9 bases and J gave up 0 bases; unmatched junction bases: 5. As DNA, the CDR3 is TGCGCCAGTTCCGACAGGGACTCTGGAAACACCATATATTTT. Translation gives CASSDRDSGNTIYF.

CDR3 in DNA: TGTGCCAGCAGCCGTTCCGGGACTACTTTGAATGAGCAGTTCTTC. Protein: CASSRSGTTLNEQFF. The chain employs TRBV7-3 and TRBJ2-1, with 7 bases identical to TRBD2. J gave up 7 bases and V 5 bases, and 11 bases lay outside the gene matches. CDR3 length: 15 amino acids. Germline lookup yields CDR1 SGHTA and CDR2 FQGTGA.

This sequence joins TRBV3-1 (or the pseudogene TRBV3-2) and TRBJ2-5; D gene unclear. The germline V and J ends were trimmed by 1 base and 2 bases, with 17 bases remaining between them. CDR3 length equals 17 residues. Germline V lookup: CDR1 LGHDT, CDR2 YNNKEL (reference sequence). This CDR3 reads CASSQGLLRQNQETQYF. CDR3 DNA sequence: TGTGCCAGCAGCCAAGGGTTATTGAGGCAGAATCAAGAGACCCAGTACTTC.

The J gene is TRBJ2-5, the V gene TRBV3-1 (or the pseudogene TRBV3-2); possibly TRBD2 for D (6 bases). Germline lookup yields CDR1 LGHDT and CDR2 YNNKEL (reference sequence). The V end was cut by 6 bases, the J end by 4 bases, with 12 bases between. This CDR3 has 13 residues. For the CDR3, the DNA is TGTGCCAGCAGACTTACGGGACTAGAGACCCAGTACTTC. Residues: CASRLTGLETQYF.

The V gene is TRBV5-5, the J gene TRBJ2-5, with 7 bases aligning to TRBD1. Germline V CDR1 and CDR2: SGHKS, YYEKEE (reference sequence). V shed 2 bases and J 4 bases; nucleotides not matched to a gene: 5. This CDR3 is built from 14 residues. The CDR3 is CASSFTGVGETQYF. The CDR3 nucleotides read TGTGCCAGCAGCTTCACAGGGGTGGGAGAGACCCAGTACTTC.

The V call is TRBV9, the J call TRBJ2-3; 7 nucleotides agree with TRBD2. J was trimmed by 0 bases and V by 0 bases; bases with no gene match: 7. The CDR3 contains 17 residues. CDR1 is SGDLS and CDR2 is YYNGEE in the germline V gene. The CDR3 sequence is CASSVAPSGDSTDTQYF. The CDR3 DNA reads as TGTGCCAGCAGCGTAGCTCCAAGCGGGGATAGCACAGATACGCAGTATTTT.